Below are 21 T cell receptor beta chains sequenced from a single sample in a study of T cells after yellow fever vaccination. TCRdb analysed the 5' RACE reads with MiXCR anew, one entry per CDR3 protein. The repertoire holds about 340,000 distinct CDR3 sequences, with under 15% as singletons. The sequenced sample was CD4+ T cells sorted from PBMCs, obtained 15 days after the yellow fever booster vaccination. Receptors originate from a man younger than 30 who received the YFV17D yellow fever vaccine.

This clonotype was seen a handful of times. One end of the junction does not line up with germline, which may come from a read error. The chain is built from TRBV7-2 and TRBJ1-2; D might be TRBD1 (5 bases). The CDR3 has 15 amino acids. Germline loops: CDR1 SGHTA, CDR2 FQGNSA. The CDR3 nucleotides read TGTGCCAGCAGCTTAGGGGGGGGAGGCGGCTATGTCTACACCTTC. It encodes CASSLGGGGGYVYTF.

This clonotype was counted between two and nine times. The rearrangement joins TRBV12-3 or TRBV12-4 to TRBJ1-2; the D is unclear. Deletions cut 3 bases from V and 4 bases from J, with 9 bases between. CDR3 length equals 13 residues. The CDR3 nucleotides read TGTGCCAGCAGTTTGAGCTATTCCTATGGCTACACCTTC. Translating gives CASSLSYSYGYTF.

This clonotype came up many times. This chain links TRBV7-2 with TRBJ2-5, with D tentatively TRBD1 (5 bases). Trimming removed 1 base from V and 3 bases from J, with 9 bases in between. The CDR3 contains 14 residues. Looked up from germline, CDR1 is SGHTA and CDR2 is FQGNSA. CDR3 protein: CASSLGGLEETQYF. CDR3 nucleotide sequence: TGTGCCAGCAGCTTAGGGGGCCTGGAAGAGACCCAGTACTTC.

This sequence joins TRBV6-5 and TRBJ1-2; D gene uncertain. The V gene's germline CDR1 is MNHEY and CDR2 SVGAGI. This CDR3 has 12 residues. V was pared by 6 bases and J by 3 bases, with 8 bases between. The CDR3 loop reads CASRDGHYGYTF. The CDR3 DNA reads TGTGCCAGCAGGGACGGGCACTATGGCTACACCTTC.

The genes are TRBV20-1 and TRBJ1-2; D is perhaps TRBD1 (5 bases). CDR1 is DFQATT, CDR2 SNEGSKA, per germline (reference sequence). The CDR3 length is 15 residues. V was shortened by 3 bases and J by 4 bases, with 18 bases between the two germline ends. The CDR3 reads CSASRSRVSAYGYTF. CDR3 nucleotide sequence: TGCAGTGCTAGCCGCTCCAGGGTCTCTGCCTATGGCTACACCTTC.

The chain combines TRBV7-2 with TRBJ2-1; TRBD2 matches 7 bases. Trimming took 5 bases from V and 9 from J; bases not matched to a gene: 10. CDR1 is SGHTA, CDR2 FQGNSA, per germline. The length of the CDR3 is 14 residues. CDR3 sequence: CASSAALAVLEQFF. CDR3 coding DNA: TGTGCCAGCAGCGCGGCCCTAGCGGTCCTTGAGCAGTTCTTC.

This clonotype occurred many times. The chain couples TRBV10-3 to TRBJ2-4, with D maybe TRBD2 (5 bases). The ends were cut back, 4 bases at V and 6 bases at J, with 7 bases in the middle. CDR1 ENHRY and CDR2 SYGVKD come from the germline V gene. The CDR3 covers 12 residues. The CDR3 DNA reads as TGTGCCATCAGTGCTGAGGGAAACATTCAGTACTTC. It encodes CAISAEGNIQYF.

In its sample, this clonotype was seen a few times. The V call is TRBV7-9, the J call TRBJ1-1; D gene unclear. This CDR3 is 13 amino acids long. Germline assignment: CDR1 SEHNR and CDR2 FQNEAQ (reference sequence). Trimming removed 3 bases from V and 7 bases from J, with 12 bases in between. CDR3 region: CASSFWAESEAFF. The CDR3 region has the DNA TGTGCCAGCAGCTTTTGGGCAGAAAGTGAAGCTTTCTTT.

J is TRBJ2-7 and V is TRBV6-6; unclear D gene. Germline lookup yields CDR1 MNHNY and CDR2 SVGAGI (reference sequence). The CDR3 is 13 amino acids. V shed 6 bases and J shed 2 bases, with 11 bases lying between them. As DNA, the CDR3 is TGTGCCAGCAGAAACAGCGATACCTACGAGCAGTACGTC. Amino acid sequence: CASRNSDTYEQYV.

There are a few counts of this clonotype. The rearrangement links TRBV4-3 to TRBJ1-3; maybe TRBD1 (6 bases). Between the trimmed V and J ends, which lost 1 base and 4 bases, there was a span of 11 bases. The CDR3 has 15 amino acids. Germline V CDR1 and CDR2: LGHNA, YSLEER. The CDR3 loop is CASSQVGGGGNTIYF. The CDR3 DNA is TGCGCCAGCAGCCAAGTAGGAGGGGGAGGAAACACCATATATTTT.

The chain has TRBV3-1 and TRBJ2-3; 13 bases agree with TRBD2. Losses at the gene ends were 0 bases for V and 7 bases for J; bases not matched to a gene: 4. Looked up from germline, CDR1 is LGHDT and CDR2 is YNNKEL (reference sequence). CDR3 length: 16 residues. CDR3 sequence: CASSQDSGLAGNTQYF. The CDR3 nucleotides read TGTGCCAGCAGCCAAGATTCGGGACTAGCGGGGAATACGCAGTATTTT.

This clonotype came up a few times. The chain employs TRBV4-3 and TRBJ1-1; D is possibly TRBD1 (5 bases). The CDR3 is 14 amino acids. CDR1 and CDR2 (germline): LGHNA, YSLEER. The germline V and J ends were trimmed by 1 base and 12 bases, with 18 bases remaining between them. The CDR3 is CASSQGRGPRVTFF. For the CDR3, the DNA is TGCGCCAGCAGCCAAGGGCGGGGTCCCAGGGTAACTTTCTTT.

The chain combines TRBV20-1 with TRBJ1-2; 7 bases fit TRBD1. V lost 2 bases to trimming and J lost 9 bases; unmatched junction nucleotides: 6. Germline V lookup: CDR1 DFQATT, CDR2 SNEGSKA (reference sequence). This CDR3 has 12 residues. CDR3 DNA sequence: TGCAGTGCTAGACGACAGGGATATAGCTACACCTTC. It codes for CSARRQGYSYTF.

This clonotype was picked up a small number of times. This sequence joins TRBV28 and TRBJ2-7; TRBD1 is a possible D gene (6 bases). The CDR3 spans 14 residues. Germline V gives CDR1 MDHEN, CDR2 SYDVKM. V was cut by 9 bases and J by 6 bases, with 21 bases left in between. CDR3 region: CASQPGHAAGEQYV. CDR3 DNA: TGTGCCAGTCAACCGGGACACGCCGCCGGCGAGCAGTACGTC.

The V and J genes are TRBV7-8 and TRBJ2-1; 7 bases match TRBD1. The V gene's germline CDR1 is SGHVS and CDR2 FQNEAQ. With V trimmed by 5 bases and J by 10 bases, 8 bases remained unmatched. This CDR3 is 13 amino acids long. CDR3 coding DNA: TGTGCCAGCAGCGACAGGGTTTCTCGCGAGCAGTTCTTC. Translated, it gives CASSDRVSREQFF.

The V gene is TRBV2, the J gene TRBJ1-5; D is ambiguous. The CDR3 runs 12 residues. Deletions cut 2 bases from V and 7 bases from J, with 6 bases between. CDR1 and CDR2 from the germline V gene are SNHLY and FYNNEI. The CDR3 reads CASSEPPQPQHF. The CDR3 bases are TGTGCCAGCAGTGAACCCCCCCAGCCCCAGCATTTT.

The gene calls are TRBV27 and TRBJ1-6; the match to TRBD1 covers 9 bases. J gave up 7 bases and V 3 bases, and 4 bases lay outside the gene matches. The CDR3 contains 15 residues. In germline, CDR1 is MNHEY, CDR2 SMNVEV (reference sequence). The CDR3 loop reads CASSFTTGGNSPLHF. CDR3 in DNA: TGTGCCAGCAGTTTTACGACAGGGGGGAATTCACCCCTCCACTTT.

Many counts were recorded for this clonotype. The V call is TRBV28, the J call TRBJ2-5, with D unclear. Germline lookup yields CDR1 MDHEN and CDR2 SYDVKM. V lost 4 bases, J lost 13 bases, and 13 bases lay in between. The CDR3 is 11 amino acids. Written as DNA, the CDR3 is TGTGCCAGCAGTTCCCCCACCCGTCGGTACTTC. Residues: CASSSPTRRYF.

This clonotype showed up just a few times. The V and J genes are TRBV5-1 and TRBJ2-3; 8 nucleotides line up with TRBD1. In germline, CDR1 is SGHRS, CDR2 YFSETQ. The CDR3 sequence is 15 residues long. J gave up 2 bases and V 0 bases, and 2 bases lay outside the gene matches. CDR3 nucleotides: TGCGCCAGCAGCTTGGGGACAGGGCCCACAGATACGCAGTATTTT. This gives the protein CASSLGTGPTDTQYF.

This chain uses TRBV7-3 with TRBJ2-5; TRBD2 matches at 10 bases. The CDR3 spans 15 residues. Looked up from germline, CDR1 is SGHTA and CDR2 is FQGTGA. The V and J ends lost 5 bases and 13 bases, in that order; junction bases with no gene match: 16. The CDR3 DNA reads TGTGCCAGCAGCACCTCGCCGGCTAGCGGGGGCCCCCCGTACTTC. Its translation is CASSTSPASGGPPYF.

This clonotype was seen a handful of times. The chain employs TRBV5-1 and TRBJ2-3, with 12 bases matching TRBD2. CDR1 and CDR2 from the germline V gene are SGHRS and YFSETQ. Trimming took 0 bases from V and 2 from J; bases not matched to a gene: 1. This CDR3 contains 16 residues. The CDR3 DNA is TGCGCCAGCAGCTTGGCTAGCGGGGGGGCCACAGATACGCAGTATTTT. It encodes CASSLASGGATDTQYF.